This note documents a single T cell receptor (beta chain) sequence. The data were obtained in a study of technical replicates of blood from several donors. The germline V and J ends were trimmed by 5 bases and 5 bases, with 21 bases remaining between them. The germline V gene encodes CDR1 MNHEY and CDR2 SMNVEV (reference sequence). The CDR3 spans 16 residues. Sequenced by immunoSEQ multiplex PCR; TCRdb stores in-frame clones only, minus some. The table shows 15,000 to 20,000 clones, with over 80% occurring only once. The sample taken for sequencing was PBMCs. The chain is built from TRBV27 and TRBJ2-5, with D possibly TRBD1 on 8 matching bases. The sequence was obtained from a human donor in good health. CDR3 residues: CASSLQRTGRGETQYF. In DNA form, the CDR3 reads TGTGCCAGCAGTCTCCAACGGACAGGGAGGGGGGAGACCCAGTACTTC.